This T cell receptor beta chain was found in a study of neurological immune-mediated disorders. The CDR3 loop spans 14 amino acids. Trimming removed 3 bases at V and 1 base at J, with 8 bases between. Looked up from germline, CDR1 is KGHDR and CDR2 is SFDVKD. The cDNA was synthesized by means of template-switch 5'RACE, which was carried out with 10-nucleotide random UMIs. TCRdb independently ran MiXCR on the 5' RACE reads; one entry per CDR3 protein. The repertoire consists of about 59,000 distinct CDR3 sequences, with around 24% occurring once and the leading ten covering about 4.5%. Study results and limitations: Healthy controls had more TCR clonal expansion than multiple sclerosis, which showed the least, whereas HTLV-1-associated myelopathy showed the most.

Note on this clonotype: As yet, its antigen is unknown.

The time point here: technical triplicate 2. Where libraries were unsorted, they were derived from 2 million PBMCs stored at -80 degrees C. The source of this sequence is a man in his sixties with HTLV-1-associated myelopathy (HAM/TSP). This sequence joins TRBV24-1 and TRBJ1-1; no clear D. The sample was PBMCs. The CDR3 region is CATSDAGRNTEAFF. The CDR3 nucleotides read TGTGCCACCAGTGATGCCGGGAGGAACACTGAAGCTTTCTTT.